This entry concerns a single T cell receptor beta chain. There are 16 residues in the CDR3. Trimming left V 7 bases short and J 3 bases short, with 19 bases between. CDR1 is LNHDA, CDR2 SQIVND, per germline (reference sequence). This entry is derived from a study of blood T cell repertoires in COVID-19. Whole-study context: Nucleic acid was either cDNA or gDNA, and it came from T cells, B-cell-depleted T cells, or PBMCs.

The age range of participants was about 18 to 90 years, with residence in about two dozen US areas. Produced via immunoSEQ multiplex PCR; TCRdb's table is partial and in-frame only. The table includes roughly 220,000 clones, approximately 86% detected once. This chain links TRBV19 with TRBJ1-5, with D tentatively TRBD1 (5 bases). The TCR originated in a woman aged 45-60 years with acute COVID-19. Sequencing was done on a sample of PBMCs or T cells enriched from blood (not recorded which). The CDR3 reads CASNPELGDSNQPQHF. CDR3 coding DNA: TGTGCCAGTAACCCCGAGCTAGGGGATTCCAATCAGCCCCAGCATTTT.